This T cell receptor (beta chain) stems from a study of PD-1 blockade in classical Hodgkin lymphoma. Study results and limitations: Baseline diversity resembling that of newly diagnosed patients was seen in complete responders. Relative to healthy donors, newly diagnosed patients reportedly had lower baseline TCR diversity, which was reported as lower still in relapsed/refractory patients.

Here immunoSEQ multiplex PCR was the method, and the copy in TCRdb shows in-frame clones only, minus some. This sample has tens of thousands of clones, with over 75% found just once. With regard to this clone: What it binds is unknown.

There was relapse after autologous stem cell transplantation in every patient, and there was variation in brentuximab vedotin exposure. The sample in question was peripheral blood mononuclear cells (PBMCs), obtained at baseline. This sequence originates from a human donor with classical Hodgkin lymphoma.

For the CDR3, the DNA is TGTGCCAGCAGTGGAGGGGGCCCCCCTATCTATGGCTACACCTTC. Residues: CASSGGGPPIYGYTF. The rearrangement joins TRBV6-1 to TRBJ1-2; 7 bases line up with TRBD1. The V and J ends lost 4 bases and 4 bases, in that order; junction bases with no gene match: 9. Germline CDR1 and CDR2: MNHNS and SASEGT. The CDR3 totals 15 residues.